Each of the 28 T cell receptor beta chains below was sequenced from the same sample in a study of identical twins. TCRdb independently ran MiXCR on the 5' RACE reads; one entry per CDR3 protein. The sample has over 250,000 distinct CDR3 sequences, 7.5% to 9.5% seen once; the top ten hold 6% to 8.5%. The same data also went into a second study, on yellow fever vaccine responses in identical twins.

The sequenced sample consisted of CD8+ T cells sorted from blood. These receptors all come from a woman aged 18-29 years in good health.

This clonotype was counted between two and nine times. The genes are TRBV15 and TRBJ2-1; the match to TRBD1 covers 7 bases. Trimming took 0 bases from V and 3 from J; bases not matched to a gene: 5. The germline V gene has CDR1 LNHNV and CDR2 YYDKDF (reference sequence). There are 16 residues in the CDR3. The CDR3 sequence is CATSREGDSHYNEQFF. In DNA, the CDR3 is TGTGCCACCAGCAGAGAGGGGGACAGCCACTACAATGAGCAGTTCTTC.

This clonotype was counted ten times or more. The genes are TRBV7-2 and TRBJ2-7, with unresolved D. Germline CDR1 and CDR2: SGHTA and FQGNSA. Trimming pared 1 base from V and 0 bases from J, leaving 4 bases between. CDR3 length: 13 residues. CDR3 loop: CASSLDRSYEQYF. CDR3 DNA: TGTGCCAGCAGCTTAGACCGCTCCTACGAGCAGTACTTC.

The chain uses TRBV20-1 and TRBJ1-5; 9 bases match TRBD1. This CDR3 region has 15 residues. Germline V gene data show CDR1 as DFQATT and CDR2 as SNEGSKA (reference sequence). Trimming cost V 0 bases and J 6 bases; bases outside gene matches: 6. The CDR3 loop is CSARDPGQGSQPQHF. CDR3 nucleotide sequence: TGCAGTGCTAGAGACCCGGGACAGGGCAGTCAGCCCCAGCATTTT.

J is TRBJ2-7 and V is TRBV28; D is unresolved. The CDR3 contains 12 residues. CDR1 MDHEN and CDR2 SYDVKM come from the germline V gene. V was trimmed by 2 bases and J by 6 bases, leaving 8 bases between them. This CDR3 is CASSLKFSEQYF. In nucleotides, the CDR3 is TGTGCCAGCAGTTTAAAATTTTCCGAGCAGTACTTC.

The chain uses TRBV18 and TRBJ2-1, with a possible D match to TRBD2 (6 bases). CDR3 length equals 16 residues. The V end was cut by 2 bases, the J end by 6 bases, with 17 bases between. CDR1 is KGHSH, CDR2 LQKENI, per germline. This CDR3 reads CASSPAEGLISNEQFF. In DNA, the CDR3 is TGTGCCAGCTCACCAGCGGAGGGCCTAATTTCCAATGAGCAGTTCTTC. The full variable domain, in which reference TRBV18 and TRBJ2-1 provide the parts outside the CDR3, is NAGVMQNPRHLVRRRGQEARLRCSPMKGHSHVYWYRQLPEEGLKFMVYLQKENIIDESGMPKERFSAEFPKEGPSILRIQQVVRGDSAAYFCASSPAEGLISNEQFFGPGTRLTVL.

Only a few counts were recorded for this clonotype. The chain links TRBV10-1 to TRBJ2-3; TRBD2 might be the D (6 bases). Germline V gene data show CDR1 as WNHNN and CDR2 as SYGVQD (reference sequence). The CDR3 consists of 14 residues. V lost 8 bases, J lost 0 bases, and 12 bases lay in between. The CDR3 DNA sequence: TGCGCCAGCTCGGGAGTGCCTAGCACAGATACGCAGTATTTT. Translated, it gives CASSGVPSTDTQYF.

At least ten counts were recorded for this clonotype. The chain is built from TRBV3-1 and TRBJ1-3; the match to TRBD1 covers 7 bases. Unmatched junction bases numbered 2, after V lost 0 bases and J lost 3 bases. The germline CDR1 and CDR2 sequences are LGHDT and YNNKEL (reference sequence). The CDR3 runs to 15 residues. The CDR3 spells CASSQDAGGGNTIYF. CDR3 bases: TGTGCCAGCAGCCAAGATGCAGGGGGTGGAAACACCATATATTTT.

The genes are TRBV7-2 and TRBJ2-7; 7 bases are shared with TRBD2. The CDR3 is 15 residues long. Losses at the gene ends were 0 bases for V and 2 bases for J; bases not matched to a gene: 4. Germline values: CDR1 SGHTA, CDR2 FQGNSA. The CDR3 DNA follows: TGTGCCAGCAGCTTAGCCCCCGGACTAGCCTACGAGCAGTACTTC. Translating gives CASSLAPGLAYEQYF.

The rearrangement uses TRBV5-6 and TRBJ2-2, with D tentatively TRBD1 (6 bases). The CDR3 loop spans 15 amino acids. Germline CDR1 SGHDT, CDR2 YYEEEE. V lost 4 bases to trimming and J lost 4 bases, with 14 bases between them. The CDR3 here is CASSPDRKSTGELFF. CDR3 nucleotides: TGTGCCAGCAGCCCCGACAGGAAATCCACCGGGGAGCTGTTTTTT.

This clonotype appeared many times. This chain uses TRBV12-3 or TRBV12-4 with TRBJ2-1; D tentatively fits TRBD1 or TRBD2 (5 bases each). The CDR3 is 14 amino acids. The ends were cut back, 5 bases at V and 6 bases at J, with 14 bases in the middle. CDR3 DNA: TGTGCCAGCAGTCCCCTCGGGACCGCCAATGAGCAGTTCTTC. Amino acids: CASSPLGTANEQFF.

The table lists this clonotype with a few counts. The chain combines TRBV4-2 with TRBJ2-7; D gene unclear. This CDR3 spans 13 amino acids. V shed 0 bases and J shed 2 bases, with 5 bases lying between them. Germline CDR1 LGHNA, CDR2 YNFKEQ. The CDR3 DNA reads as TGTGCCAGCAGCCAAGATGAAACCTACGAGCAGTACTTC. Translating it yields CASSQDETYEQYF.

There are many counts of this clonotype. The chain carries TRBV10-1 and TRBJ2-3, with 12 bases identical to TRBD1. V trimming: 6 bases; J trimming: 0 bases; junction bases outside the gene matches: 19. Per the germline V gene, CDR1 is WNHNN and CDR2 is SYGVQD (reference sequence). The CDR3 spans 21 residues. The CDR3 DNA reads TGCGCCAGCAGCTCCCCTCGGGGACAGGGGGCTCCCCGTGCTAGCACAGATACGCAGTATTTT. This codes for CASSSPRGQGAPRASTDTQYF.

J is TRBJ2-1 and V is TRBV15; maybe TRBD1 (5 bases). Germline V gives CDR1 LNHNV, CDR2 YYDKDF (reference sequence). This CDR3 region has 13 residues. Trimming cost V 8 bases and J 2 bases, with 10 bases left between them. CDR3 protein: CATSAGPYNEQFF. In DNA form, the CDR3 reads TGTGCCACCTCGGCAGGGCCCTACAATGAGCAGTTCTTC.

This chain connects TRBV6-1 to TRBJ2-7, with 14 positions matching TRBD2. Trimming removed 6 bases from V and 3 bases from J; junction bases left unmatched: 7. CDR3 length equals 16 residues. Germline values: CDR1 MNHNS, CDR2 SASEGT. CDR3 nucleotides: TGTGCCAGCAGCCAAATCGGGACTAGCGGGAGCTACGAGCAGTACTTC. It is translated as CASSQIGTSGSYEQYF.

The chain employs TRBV9 and TRBJ1-6; D remains unclear. Between the trimmed V and J ends, which lost 6 bases and 10 bases, there was a span of 11 bases. CDR1 and CDR2 from the germline V gene are SGDLS and YYNGEE. This CDR3 has 12 residues. The CDR3: CASTRPGSPLHF. Here the CDR3 DNA reads TGTGCCAGCACGAGGCCGGGATCACCCCTCCACTTT. Based on the CDR3 plus reference TRBV9 and TRBJ1-6, the full variable domain is DSGVTQTPKHLITATGQRVTLRCSPRSGDLSVYWYQQSLDQGLQFLIQYYNGEERAKGNILERFSAQQFPDLHSELNLSSLELGDSALYFCASTRPGSPLHFGNGTRLTVT.

This clonotype has a handful of counts. The V gene is TRBV11-2, the J gene TRBJ2-3, with 11 bases lining up with TRBD2. In germline, CDR1 is SGHAT, CDR2 FQNNGV. Trimming cost V 4 bases and J 4 bases; bases outside gene matches: 7. CDR3 length equals 16 residues. The CDR3: CASSSYTSGSADTQYF. CDR3 DNA: TGTGCCAGCAGCTCGTACACTAGCGGGAGCGCAGATACGCAGTATTTT.

This clonotype was seen many times. The chain couples TRBV5-1 to TRBJ2-3; 8 bases fit TRBD2. The V segment lost 6 bases and the J segment 4 bases; nucleotides outside the gene matches: 19. There are 18 residues in the CDR3. CDR1 and CDR2 from the germline V gene are SGHRS and YFSETQ. The CDR3 DNA reads TGCGCCAGCACCTGGCAGCAGCTTGGGACTAGTCCACCAGATACGCAGTATTTT. As protein: CASTWQQLGTSPPDTQYF.

This clonotype was picked up many times. This sequence joins TRBV12-3 or TRBV12-4 and TRBJ1-4, with unresolved D. The CDR3 is 15 residues long. V lost 4 bases and J lost 0, with 9 bases in between. CDR3 DNA: TGTGCCAGCAGTTCTCCGGGCACAACTAATGAAAAACTGTTTTTT. Translating it yields CASSSPGTTNEKLFF.

This chain uses TRBV10-3 with TRBJ2-7, with D possibly being TRBD1 or TRBD2 (5 bases each). CDR1 and CDR2 (germline): ENHRY, SYGVKD. Trimming took off 6 bases at V and 5 bases at J, with 14 bases between the two ends. The CDR3 loop spans 13 amino acids. CDR3 DNA: TGTGCCATCAGACCTTGGGGGAATCACGAGCAGTACTTC. It translates to CAIRPWGNHEQYF.

The chain joins TRBV6-4 to TRBJ2-6, with no clear D. V was trimmed by 3 bases and J by 0 bases, leaving 6 bases between them. Germline V CDR1 and CDR2: MRHNA, SNTAGT. The CDR3 is 15 amino acids. The CDR3 protein is CASSEGPSGANVLTF. The CDR3 coding sequence is TGTGCCAGCAGTGAAGGACCCTCTGGGGCCAACGTCCTGACTTTC.

This clonotype was detected ten times or more. The CDR3 sequence: CASSLGTAYGYTF. The CDR3 DNA reads TGTGCCAGCAGCTTAGGGACAGCATATGGCTACACCTTC. The V call is TRBV7-9, the J call TRBJ1-2, with D maybe TRBD1 (6 bases). V shed 1 base and J shed 5 bases, with 8 bases lying between them. CDR1 is SEHNR, CDR2 FQNEAQ, per germline (reference sequence). The CDR3 spans 13 residues.

Ten or more counts support this clonotype. The chain carries TRBV7-9 and TRBJ2-7; weak D call: TRBD1 (5 bases). There are 13 residues in the CDR3. CDR1 and CDR2 from the germline V gene are SEHNR and FQNEAQ (reference sequence). V shed 0 bases and J shed 2 bases, with 5 bases lying between them. Here the CDR3 reads CASSLARAYEQYF. The DNA of the CDR3 is TGTGCCAGCAGCTTAGCCAGGGCCTACGAGCAGTACTTC.

This clonotype was counted between two and nine times. V usage is TRBV7-9 and J usage is TRBJ2-1; unclear D gene. V lost 1 base and J 8 bases, leaving 15 bases between the germline ends. Germline CDR1 SEHNR, CDR2 FQNEAQ (reference sequence). The CDR3 length is 15 residues. CDR3 sequence: CASSLGGPPWDEQFF. The CDR3 DNA follows: TGTGCCAGCAGCTTAGGCGGCCCCCCATGGGATGAGCAGTTCTTC.

This chain uses TRBV6-5 with TRBJ2-1; 8 bases align to TRBD1. Germline values: CDR1 MNHEY, CDR2 SVGAGI. After removal of 5 bases from V and 8 bases from J, the junction contained 11 bases not matched to a gene. CDR3 length: 15 residues. Written as DNA, the CDR3 is TGTGCCAGCAGTCACTTCGGACAGGGAATCGATGAGCAGTTCTTC. Residues: CASSHFGQGIDEQFF.

This clonotype was picked up many times. The chain recombines TRBV27 with TRBJ2-3, with TRBD2 as a possible D gene (6 bases). This CDR3 has 13 residues. Trimming stripped 0 bases from V and 14 bases from J, with 15 bases between. Germline V gene data show CDR1 as MNHEY and CDR2 as SMNVEV (reference sequence). The CDR3 region is CASSLSGPTSAYF. The CDR3, as DNA: TGTGCCAGCAGTTTATCCGGTCCGACTAGTGCGTATTTT.

This clonotype was seen at least ten times. The V call is TRBV5-1, the J call TRBJ2-5; 8 positions match TRBD2. With V trimmed by 4 bases and J by 4 bases, 6 bases remained unmatched. Germline-derived CDR1 and CDR2 are SGHRS and YFSETQ. The CDR3 totals 14 residues. CDR3 in amino acids: CASSQLADAETQYF. In nucleotides, the CDR3 is TGCGCCAGCAGCCAACTAGCGGACGCAGAGACCCAGTACTTC.

This clonotype was counted many times. The chain recombines TRBV6-2 or TRBV6-3 with TRBJ1-5, with D maybe TRBD1 (5 bases). The CDR3 loop spans 12 amino acids. V lost 6 bases and J lost 10, with 13 bases in between. The germline CDR1 and CDR2 sequences are MNHEY and SVGEGT. CDR3 amino acids: CASRERGAPQHF. CDR3 sequence (DNA): TGTGCCAGCAGGGAACGCGGGGCCCCCCAGCATTTT.

This clonotype was detected ten times or more. The chain combines TRBV11-2 with TRBJ2-7; D remains unclear. V was pared by 6 bases and J by 9 bases, with 18 bases between. Germline CDR1 and CDR2: SGHAT and FQNNGV. The CDR3 length is 13 residues. The CDR3 here is CASRETETAVQYF. In DNA form, the CDR3 reads TGTGCCAGCAGAGAGACGGAGACTGCGGTGCAGTACTTC.